Below are 19 T cell receptor beta chains sequenced from a single sample in a study of post-analysis software for immune sequencing data. Broader study findings: TRBV5-6, TRBV5-1 and TRBV20-1 were among several TRBV segments more frequent in patients than controls.

No antigen has been assigned to these receptors. Unique molecular identifiers were present in the TCR beta cDNA libraries. TCRdb ran MiXCR on the PCR reads and lists one entry per CDR3 protein. This table has about 820,000 distinct CDR3 sequences, roughly half appearing once. Sequenced: blood. The receptor set was obtained from a girl between 5 and 17 years old with multiple sclerosis.

The table lists this clonotype with a few counts. The gene calls are TRBV21-1 and TRBJ2-7; the table gives TRBD1 as D, unverified against the DNA. TRBV21-1 is a recognized pseudogene. The CDR3 loop spans 15 amino acids. The CDR3 region is CASSNSWGRTDEQYF. CDR3 sequence (DNA): TGTGCCAGCAGCAACAGTTGGGGGCGCACTGACGAGCAGTACTTC.

The J gene is TRBJ1-2, the V gene TRBV12-3 or TRBV12-4; 8 positions match TRBD1. This CDR3 region has 13 residues. Losses at the gene ends were 7 bases for V and 4 bases for J; bases not matched to a gene: 5. The CDR3 sequence: CASTNDRGYGYTF. The DNA for the CDR3 is TGTGCCAGCACCAACGACAGGGGCTATGGCTACACCTTC.

The V and J genes are TRBV24-1 and TRBJ1-2; weak D call: TRBD1 (6 bases). Germline V CDR1 and CDR2: KGHDR, SFDVKD. This CDR3 is built from 13 residues. The ends were cut back, 4 bases at V and 8 bases at J, with 13 bases in the middle. CDR3 in amino acids: CATSENDRSGYTF. CDR3 nucleotide sequence: TGTGCCACCAGTGAAAACGACAGGTCGGGCTACACCTTC.

This clonotype was detected only a few times. The chain recombines TRBV20-1 with TRBJ1-2; D call uncertain. This CDR3 region has 15 residues. Germline V gene data show CDR1 as DFQATT and CDR2 as SNEGSKA (reference sequence). V lost 4 bases and J 4 bases, leaving 19 bases between the germline ends. This CDR3 reads CSAIPSSDATYGYTF. CDR3 nucleotide sequence: TGCAGTGCTATCCCCTCCTCTGACGCAACCTATGGCTACACCTTC.

V gene TRBV29-1 combines with J gene TRBJ1-2; perhaps TRBD1 as D (5 bases). Trimming removed 5 bases at V and 4 bases at J, with 11 bases between. Germline V gene data show CDR1 as SQVTM and CDR2 as ANQGSEA. The CDR3 length is 12 residues. The CDR3 DNA reads as TGCAGCGTTCAGGGCCAACTCTATGGCTACACCTTC. Encoded protein: CSVQGQLYGYTF.

The chain has TRBV29-1 and TRBJ2-4; D unresolved. The J call may be in error: the DNA end matches TRBJ2-7 better. This CDR3 spans 13 amino acids. The germline gives CDR1 SQVTM, CDR2 ANQGSEA. CDR3 DNA: TGCAGCGTTGAAGGTATGGGTTCCTACGAGCAGTACTTC. Residues: CSVEGMGSYEQYF.

The V and J genes are TRBV6-4 and TRBJ2-3; D possibly corresponds to TRBD2 (6 bases). Germline V lookup: CDR1 MRHNA, CDR2 SNTAGT. The length of the CDR3 is 14 residues. Trimming took 4 bases from V and 8 from J, leaving 16 bases between them. DNA for the CDR3: TGTGCCAGCAGTGGCTCCGGGACTTCTATTACGCAGTATTTT. Translation gives CASSGSGTSITQYF.

The V call is TRBV12-5, the J call TRBJ2-1; no clear D gene. CDR3 length equals 20 residues. Trimming shortened V by 0 bases and J by 0 bases, and 21 bases separated the two germline ends. CDR1 is LGHNT and CDR2 is FRNRAP in the germline V gene. This CDR3 reads CASGLVQWVADKHSYNEQFF. The CDR3 DNA reads as TGTGCTAGTGGTTTGGTACAATGGGTGGCAGATAAGCACTCCTACAATGAGCAGTTCTTC.

This clonotype appeared a few times. The chain is built from TRBV5-1 and TRBJ2-1; 13 bases fit TRBD2. CDR1 and CDR2 (germline): SGHRS, YFSETQ. The V and J ends lost 0 bases and 7 bases, in that order; junction bases with no gene match: 1. The CDR3 has 15 residues. The CDR3 here is CASSLGGLAGNEQFF. DNA of the CDR3: TGCGCCAGCAGCTTGGGGGGACTAGCGGGGAATGAGCAGTTCTTC.

The chain carries TRBV29-1 and TRBJ1-1; D might be TRBD1 (5 bases). The CDR3 extends over 14 amino acids. Trimming removed 6 bases at V and 4 bases at J, with 18 bases between. Germline assignment: CDR1 SQVTM and CDR2 ANQGSEA. As DNA, the CDR3 is TGCAGCGTGGAGAATAGGGGCCCCATCACTGAAGCTTTCTTT. It codes for CSVENRGPITEAFF.

V usage is TRBV20-1 and J usage is TRBJ2-4; possibly TRBD2 for D (5 bases). This CDR3 contains 14 residues. The V end was cut by 4 bases, the J end by 9 bases, with 19 bases between. CDR1 and CDR2 from the germline V gene are DFQATT and SNEGSKA (reference sequence). The CDR3 loop is CSAIGPVEGSIQYF. CDR3 in DNA: TGCAGTGCTATCGGACCGGTCGAGGGAAGCATTCAGTACTTC.

The chain carries TRBV29-1 and TRBJ1-2; 9 bases line up with TRBD1. Germline values: CDR1 SQVTM, CDR2 ANQGSEA. Trimming took 7 bases from V and 2 from J; bases not matched to a gene: 5. This CDR3 has 13 residues. CDR3: CSAEGTGNYGYTF. Written as DNA, the CDR3 is TGCAGCGCCGAGGGGACAGGGAACTATGGCTACACCTTC.

This chain joins TRBV20-1 and TRBJ1-1; 9 nucleotides line up with TRBD1. The V segment lost 0 bases and the J segment 2 bases; nucleotides outside the gene matches: 4. Germline V gene sequence: CDR1 DFQATT, CDR2 SNEGSKA (reference sequence). The CDR3 sequence is 15 residues long. The CDR3 reads CSAREGQGPNTEAFF. The CDR3 nucleotides are TGCAGTGCTAGAGAGGGACAGGGTCCCAACACTGAAGCTTTCTTT.

Only a few counts were recorded for this clonotype. The chain recombines TRBV7-9 with TRBJ2-5, with 11 bases that match TRBD2. The CDR3 runs to 17 residues. CDR1 and CDR2 from the germline V gene are SEHNR and FQNEAQ (reference sequence). Germline trimming cut 5 bases from V and 1 base from J; bases unmatched to any gene: 9. CDR3 region: CASSPRTSGLPQETQYF. Here the CDR3 DNA reads TGTGCCAGCAGCCCCCGGACTAGCGGGCTCCCCCAAGAGACCCAGTACTTC.

The chain combines TRBV20-1 with TRBJ2-7, with 13 bases aligning to TRBD2. V was pared by 1 base and J by 6 bases, with 9 bases of the junction left unmatched. The germline CDR1 and CDR2 sequences are DFQATT and SNEGSKA (reference sequence). This CDR3 has 16 residues. The CDR3 DNA follows: TGCAGTGCTAGAGCCGGGACTAGCGGGGCCTGGGTCGAGCAGTACTTC. This codes for CSARAGTSGAWVEQYF.

A word on this clonotype: Germline and junction disagree at one end, which may indicate a read error. This sequence joins TRBV12-3 or TRBV12-4 and TRBJ2-3, with D perhaps being TRBD1 or TRBD2 (5 bases each). This CDR3 comprises 13 residues. The CDR3 region has the DNA TGTGCCAGCAGCAGGGAGAGAACAGATGCGCAGTATTTT. Translation gives CASSRERTDAQYF.

V usage is TRBV4-1 and J usage is TRBJ1-1; D gene ambiguous. Between the trimmed V and J ends, which lost 0 bases and 0 bases, there was a span of 8 bases. CDR3 length equals 15 residues. Germline CDR1 is MGHRA and CDR2 is YSYEKL. CDR3 amino acids: CASSQELGLNTEAFF. DNA for the CDR3: TGCGCCAGCAGCCAAGAGCTCGGGCTGAACACTGAAGCTTTCTTT.

The V gene is TRBV5-5, the J gene TRBJ2-3, with TRBD2 identical over 9 bases. Germline V gives CDR1 SGHKS, CDR2 YYEKEE (reference sequence). The CDR3 contains 18 residues. The J segment lost 4 bases and the V segment lost 1 base, leaving 13 bases of the junction unmatched. The DNA of the CDR3 is TGTGCCAGCAGCTTGTACGGTCCCTTAGCGGGAGACTCAGATACGCAGTATTTT. Residues: CASSLYGPLAGDSDTQYF.

V is TRBV20-1 and J is TRBJ2-7, with a tentative D call TRBD2 (5 bases). Trimming stripped 5 bases from V and 6 bases from J, with 11 bases between. There are 11 residues in the CDR3. CDR1 is DFQATT, CDR2 SNEGSKA, per germline (reference sequence). CDR3 sequence reads: CSAPAGSEQYF. The CDR3 DNA reads as TGCAGTGCTCCCGCGGGCTCCGAGCAGTACTTC.